The present T cell receptor (beta chain) was sequenced within a study of blood T cell repertoires in COVID-19. Across the whole study: PBMCs, B-cell-depleted T cells, or T cells were the source of the cDNA or gDNA that made up the material.

Germline loops: CDR1 MNHEY, CDR2 SVGAGI. CDR3 length: 14 amino acids. V dropped 7 bases and J dropped 0 bases, with 12 bases sitting between them. TCRdb keeps only in-frame clones here, not all; method: immunoSEQ multiplex PCR. The sample consists of hundreds of thousands of clones, around 88% of them appearing once. The source of this sequence is a woman in her 30s with acute or convalescent COVID-19. The V call is TRBV6-5, the J call TRBJ1-1; D is uncertain. Sequenced sample: peripheral blood. CDR3 nucleotides: TGTGCCAGCACCGCGACAAATTTGAACACTGAAGCTTTCTTT. This codes for CASTATNLNTEAFF.